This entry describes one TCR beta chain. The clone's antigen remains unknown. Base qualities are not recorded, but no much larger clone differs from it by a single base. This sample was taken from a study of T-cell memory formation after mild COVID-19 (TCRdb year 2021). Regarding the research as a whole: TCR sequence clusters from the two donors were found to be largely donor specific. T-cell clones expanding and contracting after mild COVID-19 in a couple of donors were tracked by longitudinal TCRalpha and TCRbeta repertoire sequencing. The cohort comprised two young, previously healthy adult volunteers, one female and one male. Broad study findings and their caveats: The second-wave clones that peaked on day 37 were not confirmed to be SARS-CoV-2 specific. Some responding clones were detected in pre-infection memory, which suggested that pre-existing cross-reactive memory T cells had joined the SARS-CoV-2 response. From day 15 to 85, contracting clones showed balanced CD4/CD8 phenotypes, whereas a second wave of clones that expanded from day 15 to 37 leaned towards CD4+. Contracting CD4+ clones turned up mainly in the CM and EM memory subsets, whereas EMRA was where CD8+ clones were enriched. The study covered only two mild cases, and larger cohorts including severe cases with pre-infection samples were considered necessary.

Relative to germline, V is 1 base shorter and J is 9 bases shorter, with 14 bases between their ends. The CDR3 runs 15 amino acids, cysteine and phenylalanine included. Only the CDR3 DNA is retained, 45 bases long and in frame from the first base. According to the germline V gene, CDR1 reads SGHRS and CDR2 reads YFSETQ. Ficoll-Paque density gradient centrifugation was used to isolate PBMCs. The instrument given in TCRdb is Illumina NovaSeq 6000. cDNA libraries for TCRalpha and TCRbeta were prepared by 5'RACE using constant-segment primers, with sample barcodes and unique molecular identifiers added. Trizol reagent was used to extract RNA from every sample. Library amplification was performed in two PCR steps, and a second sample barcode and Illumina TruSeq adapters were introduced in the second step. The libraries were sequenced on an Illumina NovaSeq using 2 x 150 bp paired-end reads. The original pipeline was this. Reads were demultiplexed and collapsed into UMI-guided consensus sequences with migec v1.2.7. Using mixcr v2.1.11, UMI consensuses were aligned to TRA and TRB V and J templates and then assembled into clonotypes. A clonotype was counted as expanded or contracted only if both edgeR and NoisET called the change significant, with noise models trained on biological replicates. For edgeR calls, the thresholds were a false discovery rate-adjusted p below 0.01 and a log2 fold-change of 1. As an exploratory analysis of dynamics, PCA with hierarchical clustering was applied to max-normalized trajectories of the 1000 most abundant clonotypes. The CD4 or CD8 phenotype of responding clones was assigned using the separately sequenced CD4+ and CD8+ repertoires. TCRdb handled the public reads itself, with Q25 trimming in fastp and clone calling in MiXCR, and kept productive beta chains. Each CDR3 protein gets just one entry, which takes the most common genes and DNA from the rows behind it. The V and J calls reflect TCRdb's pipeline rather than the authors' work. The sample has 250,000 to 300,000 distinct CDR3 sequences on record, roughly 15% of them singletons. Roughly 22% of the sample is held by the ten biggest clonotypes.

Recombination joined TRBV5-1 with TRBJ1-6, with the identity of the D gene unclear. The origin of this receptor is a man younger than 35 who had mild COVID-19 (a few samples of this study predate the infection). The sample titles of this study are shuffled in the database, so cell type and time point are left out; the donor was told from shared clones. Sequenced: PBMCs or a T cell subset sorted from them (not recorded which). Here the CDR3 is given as CASSLYGDSGSPLHF. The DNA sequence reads TGCGCCAGCAGCTTGTACGGGGATTCGGGTTCACCCCTCCACTTT.